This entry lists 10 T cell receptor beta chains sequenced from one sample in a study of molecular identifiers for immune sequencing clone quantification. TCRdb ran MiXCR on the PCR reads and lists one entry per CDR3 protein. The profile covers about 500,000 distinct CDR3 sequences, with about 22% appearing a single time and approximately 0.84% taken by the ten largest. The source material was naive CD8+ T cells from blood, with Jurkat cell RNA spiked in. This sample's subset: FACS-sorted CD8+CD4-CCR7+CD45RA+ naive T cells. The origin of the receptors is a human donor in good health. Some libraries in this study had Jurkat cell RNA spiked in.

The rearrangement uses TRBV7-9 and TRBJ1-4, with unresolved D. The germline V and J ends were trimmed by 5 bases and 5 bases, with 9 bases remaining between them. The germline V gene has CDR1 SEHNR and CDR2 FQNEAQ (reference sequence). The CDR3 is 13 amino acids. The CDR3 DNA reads TGTGCCAGCAGCGCTACCGAGAATGAAAAACTGTTTTTT. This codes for CASSATENEKLFF.

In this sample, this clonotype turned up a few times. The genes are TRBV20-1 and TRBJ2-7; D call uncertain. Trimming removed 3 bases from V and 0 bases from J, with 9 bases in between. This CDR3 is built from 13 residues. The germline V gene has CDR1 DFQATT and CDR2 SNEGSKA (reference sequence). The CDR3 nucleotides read TGCAGTGCTAGGTCGACATCCTCCTACGAGCAGTACTTC. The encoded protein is CSARSTSSYEQYF.

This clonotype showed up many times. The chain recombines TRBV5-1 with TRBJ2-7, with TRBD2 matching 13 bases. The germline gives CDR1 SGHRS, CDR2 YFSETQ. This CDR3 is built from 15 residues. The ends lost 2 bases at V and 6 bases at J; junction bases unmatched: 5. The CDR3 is CASSFWTSGGGEQYF. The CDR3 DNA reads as TGCGCCAGCAGCTTCTGGACTAGCGGGGGAGGCGAGCAGTACTTC.

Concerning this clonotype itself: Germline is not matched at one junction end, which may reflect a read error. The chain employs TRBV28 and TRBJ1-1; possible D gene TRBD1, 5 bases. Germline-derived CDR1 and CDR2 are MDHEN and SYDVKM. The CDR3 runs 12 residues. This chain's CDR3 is CASGDSLTEAFF. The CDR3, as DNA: TGTGCCAGCGGCGACAGCCTCACTGAGGCTTTCTTT.

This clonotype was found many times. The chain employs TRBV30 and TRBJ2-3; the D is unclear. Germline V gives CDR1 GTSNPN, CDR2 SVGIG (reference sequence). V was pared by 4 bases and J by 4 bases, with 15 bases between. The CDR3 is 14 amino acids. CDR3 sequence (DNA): TGTGCCTGGACACCCGGCCCGCGCCCAGATACGCAGTATTTT. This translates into CAWTPGPRPDTQYF.

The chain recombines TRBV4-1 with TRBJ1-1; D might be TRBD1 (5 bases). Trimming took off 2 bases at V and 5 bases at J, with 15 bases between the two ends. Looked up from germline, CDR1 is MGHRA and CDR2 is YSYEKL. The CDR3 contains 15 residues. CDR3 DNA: TGCGCCAGCAGCCAAATCGTTCCCGGGGGGACTGAAGCTTTCTTT. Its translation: CASSQIVPGGTEAFF.

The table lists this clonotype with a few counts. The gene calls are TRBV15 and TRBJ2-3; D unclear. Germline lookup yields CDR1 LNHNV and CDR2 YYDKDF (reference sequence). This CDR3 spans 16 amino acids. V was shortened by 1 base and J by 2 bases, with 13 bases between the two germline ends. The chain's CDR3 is CATSRVPRSYTDTQYF. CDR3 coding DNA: TGTGCCACCAGCAGAGTCCCTCGTTCGTACACAGATACGCAGTATTTT.

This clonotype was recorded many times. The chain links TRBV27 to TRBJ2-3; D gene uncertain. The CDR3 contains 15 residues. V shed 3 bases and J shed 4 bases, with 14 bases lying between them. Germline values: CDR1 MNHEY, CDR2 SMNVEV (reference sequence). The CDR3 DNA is TGTGCCAGCAGTTTTGGGCTAGTAAGTGCAGATACGCAGTATTTT. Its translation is CASSFGLVSADTQYF.

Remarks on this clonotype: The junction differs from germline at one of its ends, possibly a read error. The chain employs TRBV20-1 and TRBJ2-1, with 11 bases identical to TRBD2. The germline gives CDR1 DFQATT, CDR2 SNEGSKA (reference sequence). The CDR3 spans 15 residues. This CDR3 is CSAIDGTSGINEEFF. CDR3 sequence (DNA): TGCAGTGCTATCGACGGGACTAGCGGTATCAATGAGGAGTTCTTC.

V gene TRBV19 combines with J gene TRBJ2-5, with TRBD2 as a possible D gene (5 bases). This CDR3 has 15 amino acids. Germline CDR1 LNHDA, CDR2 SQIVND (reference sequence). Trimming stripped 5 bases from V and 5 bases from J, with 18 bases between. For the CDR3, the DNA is TGTGCCAGTAGTCCCCAGTCGGGATCCGTGGAGACCCAGTACTTC. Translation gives CASSPQSGSVETQYF.